Included here is one TCR beta chain sequence, with context. The assay was immunoSEQ multiplex PCR, and TCRdb's table has in-frame clones only and misses some. The profile covers 57,000 or so clones, with 70% to 90% appearing a single time and nearly 0.9% taken by the ten largest. This sample was included in a study of OX40 agonist ivuxolimab in advanced cancers. Turning to the study itself: Dose-escalation patients suffered from hepatocellular carcinoma, melanoma, renal cell or head and neck cancer.

Germline-derived CDR1 and CDR2 are LNHDA and SQIVND (reference sequence). The CDR3 is 19 residues long. V gave up 3 bases and J gave up 5 bases; unmatched junction bases: 13. The chain is built from TRBV19 and TRBJ2-5; 15 bases align to TRBD2. The source was CD4+ or CD8+ T cells sorted from blood, collected in a trial of the OX40 agonist ivuxolimab. The source of this sequence is an adult with an advanced solid tumor such as melanoma, head and neck, liver or kidney cancer. The CDR3 nucleotides are TGTGCCAGTAGTATCACCCCGGGACTAGCGGGGGGTATTGCGGAGACCCAGTACTTC. Its translation: CASSITPGLAGGIAETQYF.